This passage covers 32 T cell receptor beta chains from one sample sequenced in a study of tumor-infiltrating lymphocytes in primary liver carcinoma (dated by TCRdb to 2016 to 2017). Total RNA and DNA were co-extracted without cell sorting from about 19-30 mg of bulk tissue using the AllPrep DNA/RNA mini kit. These reads were obtained on an Illumina HiSeq 2500. A constant-region primer and ProtoScript II reverse transcriptase were used to reverse-transcribe TCRbeta-specific cDNA from roughly 0.5 ug total RNA. The TCRbeta libraries were prepared through three rounds of nested multiplex PCR following a slightly modified ARM-PCR procedure. Each of the first two PCR rounds ran for approximately 11 cycles and used multiplex TRBV1-TRBV30 forward primers together with a Cbeta reverse primer. In TCRdb, the public reads were trimmed at Q25 with fastp and aligned with MiXCR, with productive beta chains retained. A single entry per CDR3 protein holds the most common genes and DNA from its merged rows. This sample is represented by more than 100,000 distinct CDR3 sequences; under 70% of them were singletons. More than 7% of the sample lies in the top ten.

The sample comprised tumor-adjacent normal liver tissue. Source of these receptors: a woman in her sixties or seventies with primary liver carcinoma and hepatitis B virus infection.

Of note for this clonotype: Possible read error: a much larger clone is one base away. The rearrangement links TRBV7-9 to TRBJ2-3, with a weak D call TRBD2 (6 bases). Trimming cost V 8 bases and J 2 bases, with 17 bases left between them. The CDR3 has 15 residues. Germline V gives CDR1 SEHNR, CDR2 FQNEAQ (reference sequence). DNA for the CDR3: TGTGCCAGCGGCTCCCGAGCGGGCTCCACAGATACGCAGTATTTT. Translation: CASGSRAGSTDTQYF.

A note on this clonotype: Lacking the conserved final phenylalanine or tryptophan, this CDR3 likely reflects a read error. This chain uses TRBV11-2 with TRBJ2-7, with TRBD2 matching over 10 bases. Germline-derived CDR1 and CDR2 are SGHAT and FQNNGV. This CDR3 comprises 15 residues. The CDR3 sequence is CASSLESSGSCEQYS. The CDR3 DNA reads TGTGCCAGCAGTTTAGAGTCTAGCGGGAGCTGCGAGCAGTACTCC.

Comment on this clonotype: Since the CDR3 does not end with the conserved phenylalanine or tryptophan, this likely comes from a read error. The rearrangement uses TRBV11-2 and TRBJ2-4; tentatively, D is TRBD1 or TRBD2 (6 bases each). The V and J ends lost 4 bases and 7 bases respectively, with 8 bases between them. CDR3 length: 12 amino acids. The germline V gene has CDR1 SGHAT and CDR2 FQNNGV. DNA of the CDR3: TGTGCCAGCAGCTGGAGGGGGAACATTCAGTACCTC. As protein: CASSWRGNIQYL.

Notes on this clonotype: At one of its ends the junction is not consistent with the germline gene, which may arise from a read error. The CDR3 nucleotides are TGTGCCAGCACCCTTGATGTGAGGGCCTACAATGAGCAGTCCTTC. Translated: CASTLDVRAYNEQSF. The chain is built from TRBV28 and TRBJ2-1; D might be TRBD2 (5 bases). This CDR3 region has 15 residues. The germline V gene encodes CDR1 MDHEN and CDR2 SYDVKM.

This clonotype occurred many times. The V call is TRBV28, the J call TRBJ2-7; 10 positions match TRBD1. CDR3 size: 15 residues. The V segment lost 5 bases and the J segment 3 bases; nucleotides outside the gene matches: 7. CDR1 and CDR2 (germline): MDHEN, SYDVKM. The CDR3, as DNA: TGTGCCAGCAGTCGATCCTGGACAGGGGGCTACGAGCAGTACTTC. Translated: CASSRSWTGGYEQYF.

Concerning this clonotype: Given a much more abundant clone one base away, this may be a read error. The chain employs TRBV10-3 and TRBJ2-1, with 7 bases identical to TRBD1. CDR1 is ENHRY and CDR2 is SYGVKD in the germline V gene. The CDR3 extends over 15 amino acids. V dropped 4 bases and J dropped 5; count of bases not matched to a gene: 8. Written as DNA, the CDR3 is TGTGCCATCAGTGGGTCGATAGGGGGCCACAATGAGCAGTTCTTC. The encoded protein is CAISGSIGGHNEQFF.

Worth noting for this clonotype: At one boundary the junction diverges from the germline segment, which might be a read error. The chain uses TRBV28 and TRBJ2-1; the match to TRBD2 covers 7 bases. Germline V gene sequence: CDR1 MDHEN, CDR2 SYDVKM. The CDR3 consists of 14 residues. CDR3 amino acids: CASSFSGTINGQFF. In DNA form, the CDR3 reads TGTGCTAGCAGTTTCTCCGGGACTATCAATGGGCAGTTCTTC.

There are a few counts of this clonotype. This CDR3 fails to terminate in the conserved phenylalanine or tryptophan, so it likely reflects a read error. This chain connects TRBV6-1 to TRBJ2-3; 9 bases align to TRBD1. The CDR3 has 13 amino acids. Germline V gene data show CDR1 as MNHNS and CDR2 as SASEGT. J lost 5 bases, V lost 6 bases, and 3 bases had no gene match. As DNA, the CDR3 is TGTGCCAGCAGCACAGGGGGCATAGATACGCAGTATCTT. This gives the protein CASSTGGIDTQYL.

This chain uses TRBV6-5 with TRBJ2-5; D is ambiguous. V lost 0 bases to trimming and J lost 2 bases, with 7 bases between them. Looked up from germline, CDR1 is MNHEY and CDR2 is SVGAGI. The CDR3 is 14 residues long. CDR3: CASSYSAQQETQYF. CDR3 bases: TGTGCCAGCAGTTACTCGGCCCAGCAAGAGACCCAGTACTTC.

This clonotype came up a few times. This CDR3 fails to terminate in the conserved phenylalanine or tryptophan, so it likely reflects a read error. The genes are TRBV5-1 and TRBJ2-2, with TRBD1 matching 9 bases. The CDR3 runs to 15 residues. The germline V gene has CDR1 SGHRS and CDR2 YFSETQ. Trimming cost V 4 bases and J 7 bases; bases outside gene matches: 8. The chain's CDR3 is CASSVTGGAGGELFS. For the CDR3, the DNA is TGCGCCAGCAGCGTCACAGGGGGCGCGGGCGGGGAGCTGTTTTCT.

About this clonotype itself: The junction and the germline gene differ at one end; a read error may be behind it. The chain employs TRBV29-1 and TRBJ2-7; TRBD2 is a possible D gene (6 bases). In germline, CDR1 is SQVTM, CDR2 ANQGSEA. The CDR3 is 14 amino acids. The DNA of the CDR3 is TGCAGCGTCTCTGGGGGGATAGGGGCCTACGAGCGGTACTTC. This codes for CSVSGGIGAYERYF.

Remarks on this clonotype: A read error is likely, as this CDR3 ends without the conserved phenylalanine or tryptophan. This chain links TRBV5-6 with TRBJ2-2, with TRBD2 matching over 7 bases. This CDR3 has 14 residues. Germline V gives CDR1 SGHDT, CDR2 YYEEEE. The CDR3 sequence is CTSSTSENTGELFI. In DNA form, the CDR3 reads TGTACCAGCAGCACTAGCGAGAACACCGGGGAGCTGTTTATT.

The chain combines TRBV11-2 with TRBJ2-6, with D perhaps matching TRBD1 (5 bases). The CDR3 loop spans 18 amino acids. With 3 bases removed from V and 13 bases from J, the gap between germline ends came to 28 bases. Germline V gene data show CDR1 as SGHAT and CDR2 as FQNNGV. The DNA of the CDR3 is TGTGCCAGCAGCTTCCCCTCCGAAGGGGCCTCTGAGGCTAATGTCCTGACTTTC. Translated: CASSFPSEGASEANVLTF.

In regard to this clonotype: A much larger clone sits a single nucleotide away, making a read error possible. J is TRBJ1-1 and V is TRBV28; D may be TRBD1 (6 bases). The CDR3 extends over 16 amino acids. Germline assignment: CDR1 MDHEN and CDR2 SYDVKM. This chain's CDR3 is CTSSLNLRGARTEAFF. CDR3 nucleotides: TGTACCAGCAGTTTAAACCTCCGGGGGGCGCGCACTGAAGCTTTCTTT.

As for this clonotype: At one end the junction does not follow the germline gene, possibly because of a read error. This chain uses TRBV6-5 with TRBJ2-2; a possible D gene is TRBD2 (6 bases). The CDR3 length is 13 residues. Per germline, CDR1 MNHEY and CDR2 SVGAGI. CDR3 in amino acids: CASSYSIGGELLF. The CDR3 DNA is TGTGCCAGCAGTTACAGTATTGGCGGGGAGCTGCTTTTT.

Comment on this clonotype: This sequence may be a read error, since a much larger clone differs from it by one base. This chain joins TRBV5-1 and TRBJ2-6, with a possible D match to TRBD2 (5 bases). The germline V and J ends were trimmed by 7 bases and 0 bases, with 14 bases remaining between them. The CDR3 extends over 16 amino acids. The V gene's germline CDR1 is SGHRS and CDR2 YFSETQ. The CDR3 region has the DNA TGCGCCAGCTGCTCAGAAACTAGCTCTGGGGCCAACGTCCTGACTTTC. This codes for CASCSETSSGANVLTF.

This clonotype was counted a single time. The missing conserved phenylalanine or tryptophan at the end of this CDR3 makes a read error likely. The V gene is TRBV4-2, the J gene TRBJ2-5; D possibly matches TRBD1 or TRBD2 (6 bases each). The CDR3 totals 15 residues. Germline CDR1 and CDR2: LGHNA and YNFKEQ. Deletions cut 2 bases from V and 3 bases from J, with 13 bases between. CDR3 coding DNA: TGTGCCAGCAGCCAACCAATCGGGGGCAAAGAGACCCAGTACCTC. This translates into CASSQPIGGKETQYL.

As regards this clonotype: Being one base from a much bigger clone, this may be a read error. The chain carries TRBV6-2 or TRBV6-3 and TRBJ2-1, with TRBD2 identical over 9 bases. Looked up from germline, CDR1 is MNHEY and CDR2 is SVGEGT. This CDR3 is 16 amino acids long. CDR3 in amino acids: CGSSYSGGRAYNEQFF. The CDR3 region has the DNA TGTGGCAGCAGTTACTCCGGCGGGAGGGCCTACAATGAGCAGTTCTTC.

This sequence joins TRBV9 and TRBJ1-3; D is uncertain. CDR1 is SGDLS, CDR2 YYNGEE, per germline. The V end was cut by 4 bases, the J end by 0 bases, with 8 bases between. The CDR3 runs to 14 residues. For the CDR3, the DNA is TGTGCCAGCAGCCTCTTATCCTCTGGAAACACCATATATTTT. Its protein product is CASSLLSSGNTIYF.

This clonotype occurred many times. The chain carries TRBV28 and TRBJ1-6; D may be TRBD1 (5 bases). Germline CDR1 MDHEN, CDR2 SYDVKM. The CDR3 length is 16 residues. V was clipped by 7 bases and J by 0 bases, with 13 bases between them. As DNA, the CDR3 is TGTGCCAGCATCCGGAGCGGGGGCTCCTATAATTCACCCCTCCACTTT. Translation: CASIRSGGSYNSPLHF. Complete variable domain (other parts from reference TRBV28 and TRBJ1-6): DVKVTQSSRYLVKRTGEKVFLECVQDMDHENMFWYRQDPGLGLRLIYFSYDVKMKEKGDIPEGYSVSREKKERFSLILESASTNQTSMYLCASIRSGGSYNSPLHFGNGTRLTVT.

As for this clonotype: A read error is possible here, since a much larger clone lies one base away. CDR3 DNA: TGTGCCAGCGGCGGACAGGGAATAGATGCGCAGTATTTT. Translation gives CASGGQGIDAQYF. The chain combines TRBV2 with TRBJ2-3, with 8 bases fitting TRBD1. Germline loops: CDR1 SNHLY, CDR2 FYNNEI. The CDR3 runs 13 residues.

This rearrangement joins TRBV2 to TRBJ2-2; D might be TRBD1 (6 bases). Trimming stripped 5 bases from V and 7 bases from J, with 14 bases between. Looked up from germline, CDR1 is SNHLY and CDR2 is FYNNEI. The CDR3 totals 14 residues. CDR3 in DNA: TGTGCCAGCAGTTACAGGGTTGAAGTCGGGGAGCTGTTTTTT. It encodes CASSYRVEVGELFF.

The rearrangement joins TRBV2 to TRBJ1-3; maybe TRBD1 (5 bases). Germline loops: CDR1 SNHLY, CDR2 FYNNEI. This CDR3 has 17 amino acids. The V end was cut by 5 bases, the J end by 0 bases, with 17 bases between. As DNA, the CDR3 is TGTGCCAGCAGTACTTGGGGCAGGAGGGCCTCTGGAAACACCATATATTTT. Translation gives CASSTWGRRASGNTIYF.

Concerning this clonotype: One base away lies a much larger clone, so this may be a sequencing read error. This sequence joins TRBV6-1 and TRBJ2-6; 8 nucleotides line up with TRBD1. CDR3 length: 16 amino acids. Germline CDR1 is MNHNS and CDR2 is SASEGT. The CDR3 sequence is CASSERAPQGADVLTF. The CDR3 DNA reads TGTGCCAGCAGTGAGAGGGCCCCTCAGGGGGCCGACGTCCTGACTTTC.

As regards this clonotype: This may come from a read error, since a much larger clone is one base off. This chain connects TRBV5-5 to TRBJ1-2, with D possibly matching TRBD1 (5 bases). V was clipped by 4 bases and J by 8 bases, with 21 bases between them. The CDR3 contains 15 residues. CDR1 and CDR2 (germline): SGHKS, YYEKEE (reference sequence). Written as DNA, the CDR3 is TGTGCCAGCAGCCCGGTGGGGGAGTCGTCGGGCGGCTACACCTTC. Translated, it gives CASSPVGESSGGYTF.

A remark on this clonotype: A much larger clonotype is one base distant, so this may be a read error. The chain is built from TRBV6-1 and TRBJ2-5; a possible D gene is TRBD2 (6 bases). From germline, CDR1 is MNHNS and CDR2 SASEGT. The CDR3 extends over 13 amino acids. The CDR3 coding sequence is TGTGCCAGCAGTTGGACTAACCAAGAGACCCTGTACTTC. As protein: CASSWTNQETLYF.

As to this clonotype: A much larger clone differs by one base, so this may be a read error. The chain uses TRBV28 and TRBJ2-3; 8 nucleotides align to TRBD2. This CDR3 spans 15 amino acids. V was pared by 6 bases and J by 7 bases, with 12 bases of the junction left unmatched. Germline V gene lookup returns CDR1 MDHEN and CDR2 SYDVKM. CDR3 in amino acids: CASSLGLVGVNTQYF. Here the CDR3 DNA reads TGTGCCAGCAGCCTGGGACTAGTGGGAGTGAATACGCAGTATTTT.

This clonotype was recorded at least ten times. The chain has TRBV13 and TRBJ1-4; D not resolved. There are 15 residues in the CDR3. Per germline, CDR1 PRHDT and CDR2 FYEKMQ (reference sequence). Trimming took off 5 bases at V and 6 bases at J, with 16 bases between the two ends. The CDR3 sequence is CASSRYPKVHEKLFF. CDR3 sequence (DNA): TGTGCCAGCAGCCGCTACCCAAAGGTCCATGAAAAACTGTTTTTT.

To note about this clonotype: A much larger clone is a single base away; this may be a read error. This sequence joins TRBV28 and TRBJ2-3, with TRBD2 identical over 8 bases. Trimming cost V 3 bases and J 4 bases; bases outside gene matches: 6. Germline CDR1 reads MDHEN; CDR2 reads SYDVKM. CDR3 length equals 15 residues. In DNA, the CDR3 is TGTGCCAGCAGTTTCAGGACGGGAGGGTCAGATACGCAGTATTTT. Protein product: CASSFRTGGSDTQYF.

V and J are TRBV11-2 and TRBJ2-1; 10 positions agree with TRBD2. Germline CDR1 is SGHAT and CDR2 is FQNNGV. J gave up 10 bases and V 3 bases, and 3 bases lay outside the gene matches. The CDR3 length is 13 residues. The CDR3 DNA follows: TGTGCCAGCAGCTTCACTAGCGGGACAGAGCAGTTCTTC. This codes for CASSFTSGTEQFF. Together with reference TRBV11-2 and TRBJ2-1, the CDR3 gives the full variable domain: EAGVAQSPRYKIIEKRQSVAFWCNPISGHATLYWYQQILGQGPKLLIQFQNNGVVDDSQLPKDRFSAERLKGVDSTLKIQPAKLEDSAVYLCASSFTSGTEQFFGPGTRLTVL.

A word on this clonotype: The CDR3 does not end in the conserved phenylalanine or tryptophan, so this is likely a read error. The J gene is TRBJ2-7, the V gene TRBV5-4, with 8 bases lining up with TRBD1. Trimming removed 4 bases from V and 4 bases from J; junction bases left unmatched: 10. CDR3 length equals 15 residues. Per the germline V gene, CDR1 is SGHNT and CDR2 is YYREEE (reference sequence). CDR3 protein: CASSMNRGERYEQYS. The CDR3 bases are TGTGCCAGCAGCATGAACAGGGGGGAGCGTTACGAGCAGTACTCC.

This clonotype turned up a few times. A much larger clonotype is one base distant, so this may be a read error. This chain uses TRBV7-8 with TRBJ2-3; 9 positions agree with TRBD2. J was trimmed by 5 bases and V by 7 bases; bases with no gene match: 13. This CDR3 has 16 amino acids. Germline CDR1 is SGHVS and CDR2 is FQNEAQ. CDR3 region: CASIKLAGAPRDTQYF. The CDR3 DNA follows: TGTGCCAGCATCAAACTAGCGGGTGCTCCGCGAGATACGCAGTATTTT.